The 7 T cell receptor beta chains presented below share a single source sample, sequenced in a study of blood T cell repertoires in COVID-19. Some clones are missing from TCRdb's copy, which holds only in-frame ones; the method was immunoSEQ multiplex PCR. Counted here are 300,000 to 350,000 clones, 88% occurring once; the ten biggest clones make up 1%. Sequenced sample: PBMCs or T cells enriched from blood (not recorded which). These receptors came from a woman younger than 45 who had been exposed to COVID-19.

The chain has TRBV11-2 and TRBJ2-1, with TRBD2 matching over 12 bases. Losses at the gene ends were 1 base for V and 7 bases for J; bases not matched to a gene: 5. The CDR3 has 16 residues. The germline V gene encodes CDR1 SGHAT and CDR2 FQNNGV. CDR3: CASSLGLAGAGNEQFF. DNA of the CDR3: TGTGCCAGCAGCTTAGGACTAGCGGGAGCAGGGAATGAGCAGTTCTTC.

The CDR3 DNA follows: TGTGCCAGCAGCCAAGATGACCGACTAGGGCCAGCGGGCCCGGCCCCGTACTTC. It encodes CASSQDDRLGPAGPAPYF. The V gene is TRBV3-1 (or the pseudogene TRBV3-2), the J gene TRBJ2-5, with a tentative D call TRBD2 (6 bases). This CDR3 is 18 amino acids long. Germline values: CDR1 LGHDT, CDR2 YNNKEL (reference sequence). Trimming shortened V by 0 bases and J by 13 bases, and 30 bases separated the two germline ends.

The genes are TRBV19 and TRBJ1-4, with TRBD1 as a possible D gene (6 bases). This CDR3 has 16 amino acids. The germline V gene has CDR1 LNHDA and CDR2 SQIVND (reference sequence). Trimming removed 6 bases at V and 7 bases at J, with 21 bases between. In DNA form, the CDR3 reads TGTGCCAGTAGGCCTCAACAGGGAGCTTTTTTTGAAAAACTGTTTTTT. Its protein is CASRPQQGAFFEKLFF. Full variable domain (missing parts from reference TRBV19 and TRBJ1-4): DGGITQSPKYLFRKEGQNVTLSCEQNLNHDAMYWYRQDPGQGLRLIYYSQIVNDFQKGDIAEGYSVSREKKESFPLTVTSAQKNPTAFYLCASRPQQGAFFEKLFFGSGTQLSVL.

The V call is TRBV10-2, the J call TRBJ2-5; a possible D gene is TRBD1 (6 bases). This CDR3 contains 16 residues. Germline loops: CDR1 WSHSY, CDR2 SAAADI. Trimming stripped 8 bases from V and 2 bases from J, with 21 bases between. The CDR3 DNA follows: TGCGCCAGCGGGGGCCAGCCAGATGAACTTCAAGAGACCCAGTACTTC. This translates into CASGGQPDELQETQYF.

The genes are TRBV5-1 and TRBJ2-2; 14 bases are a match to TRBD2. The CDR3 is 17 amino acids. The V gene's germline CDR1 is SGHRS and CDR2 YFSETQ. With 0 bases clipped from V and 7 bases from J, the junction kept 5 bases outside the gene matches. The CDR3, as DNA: TGCGCCAGCAGCTTGGGACTAGCGGGAGGGCCGGACGGGGAGCTGTTTTTT. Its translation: CASSLGLAGGPDGELFF.

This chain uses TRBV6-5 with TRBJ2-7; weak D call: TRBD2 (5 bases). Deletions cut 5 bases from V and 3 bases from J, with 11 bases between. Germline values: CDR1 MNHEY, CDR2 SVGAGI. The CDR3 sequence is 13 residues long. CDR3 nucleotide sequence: TGTGCCAGCAGTCCTCCTGGGAGCTACGAGCAGTACTTC. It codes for CASSPPGSYEQYF.

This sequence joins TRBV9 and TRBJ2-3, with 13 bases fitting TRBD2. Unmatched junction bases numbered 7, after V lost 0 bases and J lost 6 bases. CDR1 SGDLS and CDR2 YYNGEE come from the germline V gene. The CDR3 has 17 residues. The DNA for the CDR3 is TGTGCCAGCAGCGTAGCGGGCCTGGGACTAGCGGGGGATACGCAGTATTTT. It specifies CASSVAGLGLAGDTQYF. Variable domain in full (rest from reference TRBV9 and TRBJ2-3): DSGVTQTPKHLITATGQRVTLRCSPRSGDLSVYWYQQSLDQGLQFLIQYYNGEERAKGNILERFSAQQFPDLHSELNLSSLELGDSALYFCASSVAGLGLAGDTQYFGPGTRLTVL.